Detailed here is one TCR beta chain. The antigen remains unidentified. Assay used: immunoSEQ multiplex PCR; TCRdb lists only in-frame clones, some missing. The profile covers tens of thousands of clones, with 65% to 90% appearing a single time and about 0.88% taken by the ten largest. These data are taken from a study of OX40 agonist ivuxolimab in advanced cancers. The CDR3 consists of 11 residues. Germline assignment: CDR1 SGHRS and CDR2 YFSETQ. With 0 bases removed from V and 8 bases from J, the gap between germline ends came to 5 bases. It was autoimmune disease history or systemic immunosuppression that excluded patients. Study-wide findings and caveats: Expanded peripheral T cells had an undetermined antigen specificity.

This sequence originates from an adult with an advanced solid tumor such as melanoma, head and neck, liver or kidney cancer. The J gene is TRBJ1-1, the V gene TRBV5-1; no reliable D call. The starting material was CD4+ or CD8+ T cells sorted from blood, obtained in a trial of the OX40 agonist ivuxolimab. CDR3 sequence: CASSLGLEAFF. In DNA form, the CDR3 reads TGCGCCAGCAGCTTGGGGCTGGAAGCTTTCTTT.